This record concerns one T cell receptor beta chain sequence. The antigen remains undetermined. The table came from immunoSEQ multiplex PCR; TCRdb's copy has only in-frame clones and leaves some out. The table shows 150,000 to 200,000 clones, with approximately 90% occurring only once. The data were taken from a study of T cell responses to AZD1222 COVID-19 vaccine. Whole-study results and caveats: Repertoire sampling happened only post peak T cell response.

This CDR3 is 13 amino acids long. The chain combines TRBV7-5 with TRBJ1-5. TRBV7-5 is reported as a pseudogene. Specimen: peripheral blood, collected 28 days after the second AZD1222 dose. This clonotype was sampled from an adult who received the AZD1222 COVID-19 vaccine. CDR3 amino acids: CATQAYSNQPQHF. DNA of the CDR3: TGTGCCACCCAAGCTTATAGCAATCAGCCCCAGCATTTT.